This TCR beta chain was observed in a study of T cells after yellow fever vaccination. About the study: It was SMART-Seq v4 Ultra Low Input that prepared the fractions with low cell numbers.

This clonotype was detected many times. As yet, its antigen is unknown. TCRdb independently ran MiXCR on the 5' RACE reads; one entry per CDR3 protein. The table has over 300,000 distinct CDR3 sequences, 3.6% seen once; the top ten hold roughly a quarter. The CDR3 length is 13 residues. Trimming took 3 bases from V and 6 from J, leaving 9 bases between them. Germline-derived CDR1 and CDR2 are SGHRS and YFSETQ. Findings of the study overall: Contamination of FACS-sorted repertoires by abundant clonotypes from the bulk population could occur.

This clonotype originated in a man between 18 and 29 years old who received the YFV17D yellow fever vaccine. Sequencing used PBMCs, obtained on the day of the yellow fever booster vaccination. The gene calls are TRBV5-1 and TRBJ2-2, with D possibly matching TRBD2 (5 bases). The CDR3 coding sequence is TGCGCCAGCAGCTCATTCGGGGCCGGGGAGCTGTTTTTT. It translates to CASSSFGAGELFF. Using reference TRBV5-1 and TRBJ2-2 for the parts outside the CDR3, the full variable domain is KAGVTQTPRYLIKTRGQQVTLSCSPISGHRSVSWYQQTPGQGLQFLFEYFSETQRNKGNFPGRFSGRQFSNSRSEMNVSTLELGDSALYLCASSSFGAGELFFGEGSRLTVL.